This record looks at one TCR beta chain sequence and its context. In the original workflow: Amplification with reference gene primers provided the estimates of nucleated cell counts. Profiling relied on immunoSEQ multiplex PCR, and the TCRdb table lists in-frame clones only, not all of them. V and J calls and clone size are copied from that table; D and trimming were computed from the DNA. The sample lists fewer than 350,000 clones, approximately 86% occurring once. Trimming removed 7 bases from V and 6 bases from J; junction bases left unmatched: 7. From germline, CDR1 is LGHDT and CDR2 YNNKEL (reference sequence). The CDR3 spans 14 residues. The data originate from a study of blood T cell repertoires in COVID-19. Study summary: Spain, Italy and the United States supplied samples that represented acute and convalescent COVID-19. From T cells, B-cell-depleted T cells, or PBMCs came the material, which was cDNA or gDNA.

Specimen: peripheral blood. This rearrangement joins TRBV3-1 (or the pseudogene TRBV3-2) to TRBJ2-2, with 8 bases that match TRBD2. This clonotype was sampled from a woman in her 70s with COVID-19, enrolled during active disease. CDR3 DNA sequence: TGTGCCAGCATTGGACTAGCCTCGCCCGGGGAGCTGTTTTTT. Its protein is CASIGLASPGELFF.